The entry that follows covers one T cell receptor (beta chain) sequence. What this receptor recognizes is not known. Base qualities are missing; no much larger clone stands one base away. The library was produced with the immunoSEQ multiplex PCR assay. The multiplex PCR relied on a mix of 60 forward primers for TCR Vbeta segments and 13 reverse primers for TCR Jbeta segments. The CDR3 region of rearranged TCR beta genes was amplified from genomic DNA by a multiplex PCR assay. The Illumina HiSeq System was used to sequence the amplified TCR beta libraries as 87-base-pair reads. On the study's bioinformatics: A later analysis counted some 80 million unique TCR beta chains across the approximately 700 repertoires, and around 12 million of these chains were shared by at least two donors. To remove PCR and sequencing errors, raw reads were error-corrected and collapsed into unique sequences using a nearest-neighbor algorithm that merged closely related sequences. To assign V, D and J gene segments, CDR3 sequences were aligned to IMGT reference sequences. For a sequence to be retained, a match of at least six nucleotides was required to both a V gene segment and a J gene segment. A rearrangement was called productive if the CDR3 had no stop codons and remained in frame with V and J, and every other rearrangement was called non-productive. CDR3 was defined by IMGT convention, running from the second conserved V-encoded cysteine to the conserved J-encoded phenylalanine. Sequences without an unambiguous match to a single V gene segment were excluded from the earlier analysis of over 500 of the donors. An earlier analysis of approximately 590 of the donors called V segments functional above 56.7% productive rearrangements and segregating when the between-donor standard deviation exceeded 5%. A statistical classification framework was developed to diagnose cytomegalovirus status using the catalog of TCR beta chain sequences. In a later analysis, V and J genes were assigned by comparing TCR nucleotide sequences against IMGT/GENE-DB human TR gene sequences. The TCRdist pipeline was used in a later analysis to assign CDR3 sequences and most-parsimonious VDJ recombination scenarios. A later analysis defined each TCR beta chain by its CDR3 amino acid sequence plus V-gene family, and excluded reads lacking a unique V-gene family. As a way to deal with suspected cross-contamination and a sequencing artifact, a later analysis dropped 500 to 700 nucleotide sequences that were highly shared and had low generation probability. In a later analysis, a clonal expansion index was calculated for each public chain from normalized within-repertoire ranks of inferred template counts. Generation probabilities in a later analysis came from a VDJ recombination model fitted to out-of-frame rearrangements, and those results were checked against IGoR. A later analysis scored TCR-TCR, TCR-HLA and TCR-CMV co-occurrence with hypergeometric tests, applying a repertoire-size bias correction to TCR pairs. In a later analysis, false discovery rates were estimated by permuting HLA or CMV assignments 20 times. In a later analysis, co-occurring TCRs were grouped using DBSCAN, and TCRdist sequence similarity was added for clustering within HLA-allele-positive subsets. Repertoires with fewer than 30,000 or more than 120,000 public chains, plus five repertoires with anomalous nucleotide sharing, were excluded from co-occurrence clustering. Held by TCRdb, this immuneACCESS table contains in-frame sequences only and omits some clones. Under half of the omission traces to an unresolved V gene where checked; the cause of the rest is unknown. V, J and clone size are taken as reported in that table, and D and trimming were inferred from the DNA itself. The sample has 90,000 to 140,000 clones on record, around 75% of them singletons. The ten most abundant clones make up about 6.9% of the sample.

In total, more than 500 healthy bone marrow donors made up the cohort. Cohort members were all nominally healthy when sampled, although unrecorded immune exposures were likely present. The donor tested CMV seropositive and was one of the 289 seropositive cohort members. Every donor gave a peripheral blood sample, and the peripheral blood mononuclear cells from that sample were used for TCR beta sequencing. The Qiagen DNeasy Blood Extraction Kit was used to extract genomic DNA from the blood cell samples. The sample comes from a study of cytomegalovirus exposure and HLA in healthy donors (dated by TCRdb to the late 2010s). With regard to the full study: In an earlier analysis of around 540 of the donors, approximately 300 Gb of sequence data and some 120 million unique TCR beta sequences from 180 million or so T cells were reported. In the later analysis, no new phenotypic data were used to find candidate immune exposures; instead, reliance was placed on TCR beta sequences and their occurrence across donors. The number of donors typed differed by locus, with roughly 620-630 for A, B, C, DRB1 and DQB1, roughly 520 for DQA1, about 610 for DPA1, and some 440 for DPB1. In a later analysis, previously published TCR beta repertoires from 500 to 750 donors were re-analyzed and high-resolution HLA genotyping was added so that TCR occurrence patterns could be studied. To predict cytomegalovirus infection status, the study combined high-throughput TCR immunosequencing, statistical association of individual TCRs with disease status, and machine learning. Because of strong linkage in the cohort, five DR-DQ haplotypes were treated as single units for association and clustering. Roughly 300 gigabases of sequencing data and 75 million to 85 million unique TCR sequences made up an early release that covered approximately 620 HLA-typed donors. Of the roughly 400 genotyped donors, over 65% fell in the genetic ancestry cluster associated with self-reported Caucasian donors. Class I and class II HLA loci were covered by the typing at four-digit resolution. Among almost 400 genotyped donors of the cohort, an average of 235,054 unique TCR beta nucleotide sequences were sequenced per donor, roughly 20% of them non-productive. Donor age, sex, ethnicity and CMV serostatus were collected together with the repertoire data. The study used immunosequencing to profile the T cell repertoires of 670 or so subjects and linked those repertoires to cytomegalovirus serostatus. All discovery cohort repertoires had been generated on a single sequencing platform. A later genetic analysis took genome-wide SNP genotypes for about three fifths of the 666 donors and used that subset as a discovery cohort. The study aimed to test whether signatures of past pathogen exposure could be identified by cataloging public T cell receptors. Besides the first cohort of hundreds of subjects, a separate validation cohort made up of 90 to 150 different subjects was used. An earlier analysis of around 640 of the donors used high-throughput TCR beta sequencing to judge whether each TCR beta V gene segment behaved as functional or pseudogenic.

The CDR3 measures 17 amino acids from cysteine to phenylalanine. Only the CDR3 part of the read is kept: 51 bases, read in frame from the first base. CDR1 and CDR2 were assigned from the germline V gene as KGHSH and LQKENI. V sheds 2 bases and J sheds 1 base, leaving 15 bases between their ends. Summary of the overall study and its limitations: Specific HLA alleles were associated with 15,000 to 20,000 TCR beta sequences at a false discovery rate of 0.05 in a later analysis. HLA typing was unavailable for some donors at each locus, so association tests used only the typed subset. In an earlier analysis of some 550 of the donors, most TCR beta V segments were observed in productive rearrangements about 87% or about 30% of the time, broadly matching IMGT annotations. Compared with the roughly 600-donor mean, donors in an Asian-associated ancestry cluster had fewer N-insertions in productive TCRs, according to a later genetic analysis. For the cohort, immune exposure information was limited to CMV serostatus. According to a later analysis, parvovirus B19, influenza, CMV and Epstein-Barr virus appeared linked to several top co-occurrence clusters. In the study, 164 TCR beta chains were listed as associated with cytomegalovirus. Roughly uniform sequencing depth across donors was assumed in presence/absence analyses, although this assumption may not hold. A later genetic analysis associated a missense DCLRE1C variant with V-gene and J-gene trimming of TCR beta chains, and an independent cohort replicated the association. When HLA alleles, especially DR and DQ, strongly co-occurred, attributing TCR associations to individual alleles was difficult. According to the authors, the approach could potentially be generalized to other disease states and immunological phenotypes. Most TCR sequences were observed very rarely across donors, whereas some public TCRs were present in many individuals. Cytomegalovirus status was reported to be diagnosed by the classifier with high specificity and sensitivity in both the original and validation cohorts. A later analysis found that TCR association rates varied across HLA loci, with DRB1 alleles showing the most associated TCRs and HLA-C alleles the fewest. In a later analysis, HLA-associated TCR beta chains showed more clonal expansion and lower generation probabilities than non-associated chains that were equally common. Because counts were too low, about 18 rarely observed V segments, including chromosome 9 orphons, were excluded from the earlier analysis of some 590 of the donors. A few of the identified cytomegalovirus-associated TCR beta chains were confirmed in vitro to be specific for cytomegalovirus antigens. Correlated functional status among segregating V segments might be attributable to linkage disequilibrium, but an unknown experimental factor could not be ruled out. A later analysis found that most CMV-associated TCR beta chains appeared HLA-restricted, with HLA associations seemingly driven largely by CMV exposure. A further reported finding was that TCR beta sequences accurately predicted the HLA-A and HLA-B alleles for most subjects in the first cohort. In this cohort, only TCR beta chains were sequenced, and detectable features were limited by the absence of alpha or paired-chain data. A cluster of highly shared sequence variants was judged likely to represent a technical artifact of the sequencing pipeline. Because the 87-base-pair reads could not distinguish some IMGT-functional V segments, including TRBV6-2 and TRBV6-3, those segments were excluded.

The sample comprised PBMCs. The chain was built from TRBV18 and TRBJ2-1, with TRBD2 tentatively as D gene (6 bases match). The TCR originated in a man aged 25-40 years in good health and CMV-seropositive. CDR3 loop: CASSPDIGGRSYNEQFF. The nucleotides read TGTGCCAGCTCACCAGATATTGGAGGGAGGTCCTACAATGAGCAGTTCTTC.